This is a list of T cell receptor beta chains from one sample in a study of blood T cells in healthy people across ages. TCRdb passed the 5' RACE reads through MiXCR, listing each CDR3 protein once. Among hundreds of thousands of distinct CDR3 sequences listed, 49% were seen once. The sequencing input was blood. These receptors were obtained from a woman aged 55-69 years in good health. CDR3s include the opening cysteine and the closing phenylalanine or tryptophan. A D gene is named only where the DNA matches it firmly. Clone size is shown for a subset of rows, as once, few, many or a class of expanded clone.

v_gene	len	j_gene	abundance	d_gene	CDR3nt	CDR3aa
TRBV20-1	14	TRBJ2-1	.	.	TGCAGTGCTAGAGACACTAGACCGGGACGAGAGCAGTTCTTC	CSARDTRPGREQFF
TRBV20-1	14	TRBJ2-3	.	.	TGCAGTGCTAGAGATCGGGGACTTTCAGATACGCAGTATTTT	CSARDRGLSDTQYF
TRBV28	15	TRBJ2-7	.	.	TGTGCCAGCTCGCCGGGGGCGAGCGGGATCTACGAGCAGTACTTC	CASSPGASGIYEQYF
TRBV18	16	TRBJ2-5	many	TRBD1	TGTGCCAGCTCACCACCGTTAAGGACAGGAAAAGAGACCCAGTACTTC	CASSPPLRTGKETQYF
TRBV24-1	13	TRBJ2-5	.	TRBD1	TGTGCCACCAGTGATTCCAGGGGGGAGACCCAGTACTTC	CATSDSRGETQYF
TRBV7-6	16	TRBJ2-3	few	.	TGTGCCAGCAGCCCAGGGGTGGTATTTCACACAGATACGCAGTATTTT	CASSPGVVFHTDTQYF
TRBV7-9	12	TRBJ2-7	.	.	TGTGCCAGCAGCTCACAGGTCTACGAGCAGTACTTC	CASSSQVYEQYF
TRBV7-9	15	TRBJ1-6	.	.	TGTGCCAGCAGCTTAGAGGGATCCTATAATCCACCCCTCCACTTT	CASSLEGSYNPPLHF
TRBV9	12	TRBJ2-1	.	TRBD2	TGTGCCAGCAGCACCCTAGCGGCTGAGCAGTTCTTC	CASSTLAAEQFF
TRBV29-1	16	TRBJ2-1	few	TRBD2	TGCAGCGTCGACCCCGGGACTAGCGGGAGGGCCTATGAGCAGTTCTTC	CSVDPGTSGRAYEQFF
TRBV27	14	TRBJ1-4	.	.	TGTGCCAGCAGTTTAAGGGCAACTAATGAAAAACTGTTTTTT	CASSLRATNEKLFF
TRBV9	14	TRBJ2-1	few	.	TGTGCCAGCAGCGTTGATCTGGTCTACAATGAGCAGTTCTTC	CASSVDLVYNEQFF
TRBV7-2	14	TRBJ2-5	.	TRBD2	TGTGCCAGCAGCCGCGGGAGGACGGGTGAGACCCAGTACTTC	CASSRGRTGETQYF
TRBV5-4	14	TRBJ2-7	many	.	TGTGCCAGCAGCTCCCGGGACTCACCCTACGAGCAGTACTTC	CASSSRDSPYEQYF
TRBV7-8	17	TRBJ1-6	.	TRBD1	TGTGCCAGCAGCTTGATCCGAGGACAGGGCTCGAATTCACCCCTCCACTTT	CASSLIRGQGSNSPLHF
TRBV24-1	12	TRBJ2-7	.	.	TGTGCCCCCAGTGATTACCGAGAGACTCAGTACTTC	CAPSDYRETQYF
TRBV12-3/TRBV12-4	14	TRBJ1-1	.	TRBD1	TGTGCCAGCAGGAACCGGGACAGGAACACTGAAGCTTTCTTT	CASRNRDRNTEAFF